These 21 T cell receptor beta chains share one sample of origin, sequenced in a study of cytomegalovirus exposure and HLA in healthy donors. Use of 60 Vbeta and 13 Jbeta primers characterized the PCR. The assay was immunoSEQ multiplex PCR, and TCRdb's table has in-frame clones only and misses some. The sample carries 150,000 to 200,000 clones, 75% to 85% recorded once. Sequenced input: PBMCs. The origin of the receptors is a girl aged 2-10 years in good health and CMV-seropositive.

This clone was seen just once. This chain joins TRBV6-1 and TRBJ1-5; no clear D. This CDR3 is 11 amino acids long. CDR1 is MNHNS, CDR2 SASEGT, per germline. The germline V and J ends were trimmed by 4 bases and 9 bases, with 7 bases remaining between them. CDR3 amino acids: CASSVPGPQHF. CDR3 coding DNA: TGTGCCAGCAGTGTCCCAGGGCCCCAGCATTTT.

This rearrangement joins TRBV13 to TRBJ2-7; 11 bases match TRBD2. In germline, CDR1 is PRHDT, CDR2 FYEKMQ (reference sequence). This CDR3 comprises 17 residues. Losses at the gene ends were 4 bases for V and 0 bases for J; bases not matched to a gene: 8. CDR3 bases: TGTGCCAGCAGCTCTAGACTAGCGGGGACTCTCTCCTACGAGCAGTACTTC. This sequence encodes CASSSRLAGTLSYEQYF. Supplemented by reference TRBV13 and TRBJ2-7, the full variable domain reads AAGVIQSPRHLIKEKRETATLKCYPIPRHDTVYWYQQGPGQDPQFLISFYEKMQSDKGSIPDRFSAQQFSDYHSELNMSSLELGDSALYFCASSSRLAGTLSYEQYFGPGTRLTVT.

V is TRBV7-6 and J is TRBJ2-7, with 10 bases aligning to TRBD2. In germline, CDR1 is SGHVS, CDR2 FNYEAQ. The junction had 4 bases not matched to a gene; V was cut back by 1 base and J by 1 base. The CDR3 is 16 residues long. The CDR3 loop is CASSLGASGSSYEQYF. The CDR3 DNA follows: TGTGCCAGCAGCTTAGGAGCTAGCGGGAGTTCCTACGAGCAGTACTTC.

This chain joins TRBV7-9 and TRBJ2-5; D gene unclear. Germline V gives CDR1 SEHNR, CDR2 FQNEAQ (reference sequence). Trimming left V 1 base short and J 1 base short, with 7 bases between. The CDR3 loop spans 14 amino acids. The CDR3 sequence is CASSLGLSQETQYF. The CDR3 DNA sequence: TGTGCCAGCAGCTTAGGTCTTTCCCAAGAGACCCAGTACTTC.

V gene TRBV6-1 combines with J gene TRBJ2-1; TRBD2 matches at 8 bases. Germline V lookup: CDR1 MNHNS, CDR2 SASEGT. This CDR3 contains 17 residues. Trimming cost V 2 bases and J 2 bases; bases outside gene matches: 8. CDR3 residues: CASSEKVGGRTYNEQFF. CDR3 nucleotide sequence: TGTGCCAGCAGTGAAAAGGTGGGCGGGAGGACCTACAATGAGCAGTTCTTC.

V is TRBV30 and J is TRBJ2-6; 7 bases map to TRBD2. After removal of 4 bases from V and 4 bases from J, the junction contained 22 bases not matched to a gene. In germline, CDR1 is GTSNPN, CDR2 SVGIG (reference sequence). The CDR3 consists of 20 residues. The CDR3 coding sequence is TGTGCCTGGAAAACAACAGCGGGGCAGGGAGGGCTGAAGGGGGCCAACGTCCTGACTTTC. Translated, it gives CAWKTTAGQGGLKGANVLTF.

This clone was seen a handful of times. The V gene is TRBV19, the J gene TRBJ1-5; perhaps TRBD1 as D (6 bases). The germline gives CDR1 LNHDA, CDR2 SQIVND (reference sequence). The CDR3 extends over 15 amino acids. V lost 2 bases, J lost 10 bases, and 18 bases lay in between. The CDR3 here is CASSITRGGAGPQHF. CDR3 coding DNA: TGTGCCAGTAGTATAACGCGAGGGGGGGCAGGTCCCCAGCATTTT.

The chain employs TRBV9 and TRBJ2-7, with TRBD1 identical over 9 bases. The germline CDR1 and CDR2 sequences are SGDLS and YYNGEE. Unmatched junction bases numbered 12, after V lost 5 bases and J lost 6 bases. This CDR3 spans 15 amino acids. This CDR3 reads CASSSSEDRGPEQYF. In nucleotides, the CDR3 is TGTGCCAGCAGTTCCTCCGAGGACAGGGGTCCCGAGCAGTACTTC.

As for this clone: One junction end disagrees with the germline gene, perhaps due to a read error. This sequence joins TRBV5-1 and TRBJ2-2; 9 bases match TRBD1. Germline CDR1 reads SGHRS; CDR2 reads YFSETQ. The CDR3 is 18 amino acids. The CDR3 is CASSLEGPTGGFPGKLFF. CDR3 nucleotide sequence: TGCGCCAGCAGCTTGGAAGGGCCGACAGGGGGGTTTCCCGGGAAGCTGTTTTTT.

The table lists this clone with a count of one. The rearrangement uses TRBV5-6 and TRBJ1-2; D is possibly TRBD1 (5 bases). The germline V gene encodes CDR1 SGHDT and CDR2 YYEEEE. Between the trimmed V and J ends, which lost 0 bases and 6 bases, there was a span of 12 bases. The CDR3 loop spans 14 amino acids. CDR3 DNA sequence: TGTGCCAGCAGCTTGGCCGGCCAGGGCCATGGCTACACCTTC. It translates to CASSLAGQGHGYTF.

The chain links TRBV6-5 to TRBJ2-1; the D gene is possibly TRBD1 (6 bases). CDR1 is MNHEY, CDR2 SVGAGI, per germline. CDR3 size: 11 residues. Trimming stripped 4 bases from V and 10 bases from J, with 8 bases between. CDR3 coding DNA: TGTGCCAGCAGTTTCGGACAGGAGCAGTTCTTC. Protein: CASSFGQEQFF.

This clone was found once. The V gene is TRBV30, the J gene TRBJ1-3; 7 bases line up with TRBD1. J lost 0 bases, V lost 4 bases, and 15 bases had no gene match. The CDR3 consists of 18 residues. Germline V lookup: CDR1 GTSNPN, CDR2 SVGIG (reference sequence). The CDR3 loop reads CAWNVRPGQPSSGNTIYF. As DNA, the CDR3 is TGTGCCTGGAATGTAAGGCCGGGACAGCCTTCCTCTGGAAACACCATATATTTT.

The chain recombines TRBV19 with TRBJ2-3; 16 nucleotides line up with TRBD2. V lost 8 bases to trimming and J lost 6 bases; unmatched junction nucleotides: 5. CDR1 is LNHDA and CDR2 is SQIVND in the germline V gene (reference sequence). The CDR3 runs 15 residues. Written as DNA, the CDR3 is TGTGCCAGTGGGACTAGCGGGAGGGGATTGGATACGCAGTATTTT. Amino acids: CASGTSGRGLDTQYF.

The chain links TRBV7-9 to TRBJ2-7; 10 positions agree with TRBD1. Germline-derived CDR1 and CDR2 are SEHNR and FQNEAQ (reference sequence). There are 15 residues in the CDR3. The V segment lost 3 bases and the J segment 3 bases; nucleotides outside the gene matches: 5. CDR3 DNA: TGTGCCAGCAGCTTTATGGGGACAGGGGTCTACGAGCAGTACTTC. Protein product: CASSFMGTGVYEQYF.

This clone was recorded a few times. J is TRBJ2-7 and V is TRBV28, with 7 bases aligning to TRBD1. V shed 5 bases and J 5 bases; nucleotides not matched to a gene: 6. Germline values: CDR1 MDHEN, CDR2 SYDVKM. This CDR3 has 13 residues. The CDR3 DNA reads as TGTGCCAGCAGTCCGACAGGGAATCACGAGCAGTACTTC. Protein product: CASSPTGNHEQYF.

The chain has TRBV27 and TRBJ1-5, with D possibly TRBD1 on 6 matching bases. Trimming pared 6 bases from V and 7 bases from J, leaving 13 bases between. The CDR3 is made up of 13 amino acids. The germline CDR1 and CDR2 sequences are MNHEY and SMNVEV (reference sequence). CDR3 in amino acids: CASSQGGTQPQHF. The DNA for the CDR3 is TGTGCCAGCAGCCAAGGGGGAACCCAGCCCCAGCATTTT.

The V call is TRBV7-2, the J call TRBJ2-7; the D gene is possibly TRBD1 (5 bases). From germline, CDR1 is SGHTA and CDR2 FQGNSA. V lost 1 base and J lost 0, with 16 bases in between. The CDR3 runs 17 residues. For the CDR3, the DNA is TGTGCCAGCAGCTTAGGATATTGGGGCAGGAGCTCCTACGAGCAGTACTTC. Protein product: CASSLGYWGRSSYEQYF.

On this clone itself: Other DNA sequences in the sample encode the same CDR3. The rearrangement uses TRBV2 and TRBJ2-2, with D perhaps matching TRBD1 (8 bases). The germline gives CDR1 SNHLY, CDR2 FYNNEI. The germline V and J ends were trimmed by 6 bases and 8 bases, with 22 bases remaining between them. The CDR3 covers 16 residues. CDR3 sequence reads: CASSATGGEGAGELFF. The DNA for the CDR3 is TGTGCCAGCAGCGCTACAGGGGGGGAGGGAGCGGGGGAGCTGTTTTTT. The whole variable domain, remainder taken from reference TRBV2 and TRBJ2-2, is EPEVTQTPSHQVTQMGQEVILRCVPISNHLYFYWYRQILGQKVEFLVSFYNNEISEKSEIFDDQFSVERPDGSNFTLKIRSTKLEDSAMYFCASSATGGEGAGELFFGEGSRLTVL.

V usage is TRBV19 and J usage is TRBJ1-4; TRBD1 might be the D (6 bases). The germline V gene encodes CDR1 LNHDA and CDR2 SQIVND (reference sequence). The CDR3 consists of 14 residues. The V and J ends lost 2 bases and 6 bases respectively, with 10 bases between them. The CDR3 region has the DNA TGTGCCAGTAGTATATCGGCAGGGGATGAAAAACTGTTTTTT. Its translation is CASSISAGDEKLFF.

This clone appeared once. CDR3 in amino acids: CASSYKETQYF. The DNA for the CDR3 is TGTGCCAGCAGTTATAAAGAGACCCAGTACTTC. J is TRBJ2-5 and V is TRBV6-5; D is uncertain. CDR3 size: 11 residues. Germline loops: CDR1 MNHEY, CDR2 SVGAGI. The V end was cut by 3 bases, the J end by 3 bases, with 2 bases between.

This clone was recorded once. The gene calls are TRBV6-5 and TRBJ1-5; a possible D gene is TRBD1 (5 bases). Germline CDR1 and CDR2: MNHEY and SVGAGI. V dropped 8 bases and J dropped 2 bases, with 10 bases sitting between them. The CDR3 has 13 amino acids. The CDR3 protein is CASGRERNQPQHF. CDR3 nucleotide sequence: TGTGCCAGCGGCAGGGAACGCAATCAGCCCCAGCATTTT.